This TCR beta chain was found in a study of blood T cell repertoires in COVID-19. The CDR3 spans 17 residues. The V segment lost 5 bases and the J segment 5 bases; nucleotides outside the gene matches: 13. The germline V gene encodes CDR1 LNHDA and CDR2 SQIVND (reference sequence). The table came from immunoSEQ multiplex PCR; TCRdb's copy has only in-frame clones and leaves some out. Of about 250,000 clones in the sample, about 80% were seen once. Sequencing was performed on peripheral blood. This chain joins TRBV19 and TRBJ2-3; 10 bases are shared with TRBD1. This receptor was obtained from an elderly man with acute or convalescent COVID-19. The CDR3 nucleotides are TGTGCCAGTAGTTTCTTAATGAGACAGGGGGCCGGAGATACGCAGTATTTT. This translates into CASSFLMRQGAGDTQYF.